This record covers a single TCR beta chain. Its antigen is currently unknown. These data are taken from a study of T cells in narcolepsy. At the level of the study: Patients with NT1 or NT2 and healthy control donors were enrolled. Study conclusions and caveats: Healthy controls reportedly lacked the autoreactive clonotypes serially found in patients' blood. HCRT-specific and TRIB2-specific autoreactive clonotypes appeared among same-patient CSF and blood CD4+ clonotypes.

In germline, CDR1 is MNHNS, CDR2 SASEGT. Trimming took off 2 bases at V and 6 bases at J, with 17 bases between the two ends. CDR3 length: 16 residues. Profiled with immunoSEQ multiplex PCR; TCRdb holds only in-frame clones, not every one. The table records roughly 17,000 clones, about two thirds of them present only once. V usage is TRBV6-1 and J usage is TRBJ1-5; perhaps TRBD1 as D (5 bases). The receptor was isolated from a human donor with narcolepsy. Sequencing used CD45RA- memory CD8+ T cells from PBMCs. The CDR3 protein is CASSELAGRLVQPQHF. The CDR3 coding sequence is TGTGCCAGCAGTGAACTGGCAGGGCGACTAGTTCAGCCCCAGCATTTT.